This T cell receptor (beta chain) appears in the sequencing data of a study of blood T cell repertoires in COVID-19. Whole-study context: Collection of acute and convalescent COVID-19 samples took place in the United States, Italy and Spain. In each case, the material was cDNA or gDNA derived from T cells, B-cell-depleted T cells, or PBMCs.

Per the original methods: Using reference gene primer amplification, nucleated cell counts were estimated. Produced via immunoSEQ multiplex PCR; TCRdb's table is partial and in-frame only. That table supplies the V and J calls and clone size; D and trimming were determined from the DNA. This sample has 90,000 to 150,000 clones, with roughly 80% found just once. The CDR3 totals 20 residues. V shed 4 bases, J shed 0 bases, and the junction held 13 bases outside the gene matches. The germline V gene encodes CDR1 MNHEY and CDR2 SVGEGT. This receptor was identified in a man between 65 and 85 years old with acute or convalescent COVID-19. The V gene is TRBV6-2 or TRBV6-3, the J gene TRBJ2-1, with 12 nucleotides matching TRBD2. Sequencing was performed on peripheral blood. CDR3 sequence: CASSFPTSGGPQFSYNEQFF. CDR3 nucleotides: TGTGCCAGCAGTTTTCCGACTAGCGGGGGCCCCCAATTCTCCTACAATGAGCAGTTCTTC.